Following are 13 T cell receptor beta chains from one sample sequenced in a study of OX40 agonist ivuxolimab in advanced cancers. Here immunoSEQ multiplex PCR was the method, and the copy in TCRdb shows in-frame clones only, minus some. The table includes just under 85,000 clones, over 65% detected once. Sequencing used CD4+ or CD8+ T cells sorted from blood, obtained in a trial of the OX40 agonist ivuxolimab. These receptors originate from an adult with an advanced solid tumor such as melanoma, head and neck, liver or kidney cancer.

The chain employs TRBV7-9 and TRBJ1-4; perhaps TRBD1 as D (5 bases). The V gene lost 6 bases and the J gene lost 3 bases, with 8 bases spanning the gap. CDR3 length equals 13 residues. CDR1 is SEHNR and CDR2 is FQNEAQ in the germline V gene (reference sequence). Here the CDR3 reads CASRPGSNEKLFF. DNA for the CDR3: TGTGCCAGCAGGCCAGGGTCTAATGAAAAACTGTTTTTT.

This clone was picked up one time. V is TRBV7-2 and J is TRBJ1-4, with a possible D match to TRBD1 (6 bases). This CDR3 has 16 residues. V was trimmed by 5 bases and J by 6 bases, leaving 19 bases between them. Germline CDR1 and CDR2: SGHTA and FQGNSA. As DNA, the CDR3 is TGTGCCAGCAGCCCAGGTGGGGGGCCTGAATATGAAAAACTGTTTTTT. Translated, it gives CASSPGGGPEYEKLFF.

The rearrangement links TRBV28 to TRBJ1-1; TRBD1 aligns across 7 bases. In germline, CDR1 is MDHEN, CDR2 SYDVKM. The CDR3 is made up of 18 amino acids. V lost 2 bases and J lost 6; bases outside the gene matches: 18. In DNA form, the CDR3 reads TGTGCCAGCAGTTTAGCCCCAGATGGCAGGGGGTTGAGGTCTGAAGCTTTCTTT. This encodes CASSLAPDGRGLRSEAFF.

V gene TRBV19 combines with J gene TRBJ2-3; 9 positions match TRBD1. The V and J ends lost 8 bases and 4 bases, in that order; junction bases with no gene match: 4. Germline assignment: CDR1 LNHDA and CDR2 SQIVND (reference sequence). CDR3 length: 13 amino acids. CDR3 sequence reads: CASGGQGSDTQYF. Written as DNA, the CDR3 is TGTGCCAGTGGGGGACAGGGATCAGATACGCAGTATTTT.

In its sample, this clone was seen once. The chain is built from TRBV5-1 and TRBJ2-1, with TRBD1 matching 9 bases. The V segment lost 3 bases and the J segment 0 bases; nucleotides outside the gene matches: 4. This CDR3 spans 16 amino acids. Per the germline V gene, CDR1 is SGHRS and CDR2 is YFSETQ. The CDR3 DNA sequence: TGCGCCAGCAGCTGGGGACAGGGTACCTCCTACAATGAGCAGTTCTTC. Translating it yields CASSWGQGTSYNEQFF.

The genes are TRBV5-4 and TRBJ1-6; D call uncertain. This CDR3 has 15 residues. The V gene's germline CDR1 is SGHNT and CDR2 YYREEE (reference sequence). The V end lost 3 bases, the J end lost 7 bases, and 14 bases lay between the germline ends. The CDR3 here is CASSWGGGENSPLHF. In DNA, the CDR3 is TGTGCCAGCAGCTGGGGAGGAGGAGAAAATTCACCCCTCCACTTT.

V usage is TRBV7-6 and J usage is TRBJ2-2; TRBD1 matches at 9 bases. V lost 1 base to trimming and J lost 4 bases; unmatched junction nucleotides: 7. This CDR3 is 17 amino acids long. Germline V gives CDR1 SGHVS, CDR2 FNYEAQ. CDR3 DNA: TGTGCCAGCAGCTTAGTTCCCACGACAGGGGGCACCGGGGAGCTGTTTTTT. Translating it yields CASSLVPTTGGTGELFF.

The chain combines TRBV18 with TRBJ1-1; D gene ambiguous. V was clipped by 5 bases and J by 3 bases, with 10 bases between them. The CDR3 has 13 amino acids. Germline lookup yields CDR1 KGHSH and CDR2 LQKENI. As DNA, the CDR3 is TGTGCCAGCTCAACCTCCAAGGACACTGAAGCTTTCTTT. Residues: CASSTSKDTEAFF.

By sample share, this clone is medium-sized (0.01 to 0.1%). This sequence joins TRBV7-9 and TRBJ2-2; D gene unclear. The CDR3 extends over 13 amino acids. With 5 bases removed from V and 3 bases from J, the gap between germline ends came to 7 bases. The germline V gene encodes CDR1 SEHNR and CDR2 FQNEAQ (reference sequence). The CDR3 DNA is TGTGCCAGCAGCATCGATTACACCGGGGAGCTGTTTTTT. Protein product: CASSIDYTGELFF.

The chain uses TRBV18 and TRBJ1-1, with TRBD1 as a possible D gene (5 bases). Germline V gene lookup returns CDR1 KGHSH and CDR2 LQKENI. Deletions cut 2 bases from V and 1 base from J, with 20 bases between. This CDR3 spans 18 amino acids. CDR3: CASSPMDTRGGWNTEAFF. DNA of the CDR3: TGTGCCAGCTCACCAATGGACACGCGCGGCGGCTGGAACACTGAAGCTTTCTTT. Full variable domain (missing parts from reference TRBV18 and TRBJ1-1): NAGVMQNPRHLVRRRGQEARLRCSPMKGHSHVYWYRQLPEEGLKFMVYLQKENIIDESGMPKERFSAEFPKEGPSILRIQQVVRGDSAAYFCASSPMDTRGGWNTEAFFGQGTRLTVV.

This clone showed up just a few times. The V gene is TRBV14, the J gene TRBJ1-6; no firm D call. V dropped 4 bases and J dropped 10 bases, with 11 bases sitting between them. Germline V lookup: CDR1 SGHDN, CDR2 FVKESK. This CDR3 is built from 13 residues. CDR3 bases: TGTGCCAGCAGCCTGTCAGGCAACTCACCCCTCCACTTT. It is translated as CASSLSGNSPLHF.

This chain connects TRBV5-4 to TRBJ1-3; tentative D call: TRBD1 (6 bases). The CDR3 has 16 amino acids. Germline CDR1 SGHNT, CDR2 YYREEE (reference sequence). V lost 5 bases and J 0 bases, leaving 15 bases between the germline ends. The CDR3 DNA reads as TGTGCCAGCAGTCCGGGCGGACAGCACTCTGGAAACACCATATATTTT. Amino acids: CASSPGGQHSGNTIYF. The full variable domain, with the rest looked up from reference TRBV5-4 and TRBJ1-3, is ETGVTQSPTHLIKTRGQQVTLRCSSQSGHNTVSWYQQALGQGPQFIFQYYREEENGRGNFPPRFSGLQFPNYSSELNVNALELDDSALYLCASSPGGQHSGNTIYFGEGSWLTVV.

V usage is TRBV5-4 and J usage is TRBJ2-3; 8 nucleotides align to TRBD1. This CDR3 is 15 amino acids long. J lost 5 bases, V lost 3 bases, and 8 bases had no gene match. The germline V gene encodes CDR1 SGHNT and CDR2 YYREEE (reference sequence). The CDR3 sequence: CASSYGDRRQDTQYF. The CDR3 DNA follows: TGTGCCAGCAGCTACGGGGACAGGAGGCAAGATACGCAGTATTTT.